Listed below are T cell receptor beta chains from one sample, sequenced in a study of radiotherapy plus CTLA-4 blockade in lung cancer. Assay used: immunoSEQ multiplex PCR; TCRdb lists only in-frame clones, some missing. This table has approximately 81,000 clones, about 78% appearing once. Sequencing was performed on peripheral blood, taken from a patient treated with radiotherapy plus ipilimumab. Source of these receptors: a human donor with non-small cell lung cancer who had a partial response to radiotherapy plus ipilimumab. Some clones in this sample may be carry-over from other donors' samples. Both conserved end residues are part of each CDR3. A D gene is named only where the DNA matches it firmly. Expanded clones are given a class, and other clones once, few, many or no size at all.

D gene	J gene	clone size	V gene	CDR3 DNA	CDR3 protein
TRBD1	TRBJ1-2	large	TRBV28	TGTGCCAGCAGTCCCCCGGGGGGGACAGGGATCTATGGCTACACCTTC	CASSPPGGTGIYGYTF
-	TRBJ1-2	-	TRBV5-1	TGCGCCAGCAGCTTGGACCCGGGGAACTATGGCTACACCTTC	CASSLDPGNYGYTF
-	TRBJ2-7	-	TRBV5-1	TGCGCCAGCAGCTTGGCCGTCCTGAGGCGGTCTTTGATCGACGAGCAGTACTTC	CASSLAVLRRSLIDEQYF
TRBD1	TRBJ2-7	-	TRBV5-1	TGCGCCAGCAGCCGGGACAGGGGCTTCGAGCAGTACTTC	CASSRDRGFEQYF
TRBD2	TRBJ2-3	-	TRBV5-1	TGCGCCAGCAGCTTGGGACTAGCGGAGAGCACAGATACGCAGTATTTT	CASSLGLAESTDTQYF
-	TRBJ1-1	-	TRBV6-1	TGTGCCAGCACTTTCTCACTGGAGGAAGCTTTCTTT	CASTFSLEEAFF
TRBD2	TRBJ2-5	-	TRBV7-2	TGTGCCAGCAGCCCCGGACTAGCGGGGGAAGGGGAGACCCAGTACTTC	CASSPGLAGEGETQYF
TRBD1	TRBJ2-7	-	TRBV25-1	TGTGCCAGCAGACGACAGGGCGGCTCCTACGAGCAGTACTTC	CASRRQGGSYEQYF
-	TRBJ1-1	-	TRBV11-3	TGTGCCAGCAGCTTAGCGGGAATGAACACTGAAGCTTTCTTT	CASSLAGMNTEAFF
-	TRBJ1-4	-	TRBV5-1	TGCGCCAGCAGCTTGAATTTGGGGGGTGAGGAAAAACTGTTTTTT	CASSLNLGGEEKLFF
TRBD2	TRBJ2-2	-	TRBV6-4	TGTGCCAGCAGAGCGGGACCGGGCACCGGGGAGCTGTTTTTT	CASRAGPGTGELFF
-	TRBJ2-5	-	TRBV6-1	TGTGCCAGCAGGAGACAGGCCGATCAAGAGACCCAGTACTTC	CASRRQADQETQYF
TRBD1	TRBJ2-7	-	TRBV19	TGTGCCAGTAGGAAGGGTGCCGGGACAGTGGGAACTTACGAGCAGTACTTC	CASRKGAGTVGTYEQYF
TRBD1	TRBJ2-1	-	TRBV27	TGTGCCAGCAGTCGCGGACAGGGATCCTACAATGAGCAGTTCTTC	CASSRGQGSYNEQFF
-	TRBJ2-3	once	TRBV19	TGTGCCAGTAGTGTGCAGGGGACAGATACGCAGTATTTT	CASSVQGTDTQYF
-	TRBJ1-3	-	TRBV7-8	TGTGCCAGCAGCTTACAGGCTGGAAACACCATATATTTT	CASSLQAGNTIYF
-	TRBJ2-1	few	TRBV9	TGTGCCAGCAGCGTAGAGGTTCTAGCAAGCAATGAGCAGTTCTTC	CASSVEVLASNEQFF
TRBD1	TRBJ1-1	-	TRBV28	TGTGCCAGCAGCCAGGACAGGAAGAACACTGAAGCTTTCTTT	CASSQDRKNTEAFF
-	TRBJ2-6	-	TRBV5-1	TGCGCCAGCAGCTTGTCCCAGTTCTCTGGGGCCAACGTCCTGACTTTC	CASSLSQFSGANVLTF
TRBD1	TRBJ1-1	-	TRBV25-1	TGTGCCAGCAGTGGACAGGGGGTTATGAACACTGAAGCTTTCTTT	CASSGQGVMNTEAFF
TRBD1	TRBJ2-7	once	TRBV5-1	TGCGCCAGCAGCTCTACAGGGGACCACGAGCAGTACTTC	CASSSTGDHEQYF
-	TRBJ1-4	-	TRBV4-1	TGCGCCAGCAGCCAAGTATCCAGGGAAGAAAAACTGTTTTTT	CASSQVSREEKLFF
-	TRBJ2-2	-	TRBV9	TGTGCCAGCAGCCAAACGGGACAGAACACCGGGGAGCTGTTTTTT	CASSQTGQNTGELFF
-	TRBJ2-3	-	TRBV20-1	TGCAGTGCTACTACCACAGATACGCAGTATTTT	CSATTTDTQYF
-	TRBJ1-6	-	TRBV28	TGTGCCAGCAGTACTTCCACCCCGTATAATTCACCCCTCCACTTT	CASSTSTPYNSPLHF
-	TRBJ2-3	-	TRBV6-6	TGTGCCAGCAGTTACTTCGGGGAAGATACGCAGTATTTT	CASSYFGEDTQYF
-	TRBJ1-4	few	TRBV2	TGTGCCAGCAGCGGGGTCCTGAATGAAAAACTGTTTTTT	CASSGVLNEKLFF
-	TRBJ2-5	-	TRBV7-7	TGTGCCAGCAGCTGGGGACTTCAAGAGACCCAGTACTTC	CASSWGLQETQYF
-	TRBJ2-2	-	TRBV5-1	TGCGCCAGCAGCTTGGGACTACAAAACACCGGGGAGCTGTTTTTT	CASSLGLQNTGELFF
TRBD2	TRBJ2-1	-	TRBV5-1	TGCGCCAGCAGCCCGGGACGGGAGGGGAATGAGCAGTTCTTC	CASSPGREGNEQFF
TRBD1	TRBJ1-5	few	TRBV19	TGTGCCAGTAGTACCGAACGGGACAGGGGGCTCAGCAATCAGCCCCAGCATTTT	CASSTERDRGLSNQPQHF
TRBD1	TRBJ2-1	-	TRBV6-1	TGTGCCAGCAGTGGCCGGACAGGGAACAATGAGCAGTTCTTC	CASSGRTGNNEQFF
-	TRBJ2-7	few	TRBV5-6	TGTGCCAGCAGCTTCCAGTTAAGCTCCTACGAGCAGTACTTC	CASSFQLSSYEQYF
TRBD2	TRBJ2-7	few	TRBV6-1	TGTGCCAGCAGGACGACTAGCGTACCTACCTACGAGCAGTACTTC	CASRTTSVPTYEQYF
-	TRBJ2-5	once	TRBV5-1	TGCGCCAGCAGCTTTTACCTGGCAGGGAAGCAAGAGACCCAGTACTTC	CASSFYLAGKQETQYF
TRBD2	TRBJ2-1	-	TRBV5-1	TGCGCCAGCAGCTTGCCCAGGGGACTAGCGGGAGAGGATCTGTTCTTC	CASSLPRGLAGEDLFF
-	TRBJ1-2	-	TRBV4-1	TGCGCCAGCAGCCAAGAAATCGCAGTCAACTATGGCTACACCTTC	CASSQEIAVNYGYTF
TRBD1	TRBJ2-7	once	TRBV7-9	TGTGCCAGCAGCTTAGGAACAGGGGGTTGGGACGAGCAGTACTTC	CASSLGTGGWDEQYF
TRBD2	TRBJ2-7	-	TRBV5-6	TGTGCCAGCAGCTTGGTTGGCGGGAGCTACGAGCAGTACTTC	CASSLVGGSYEQYF
TRBD1	TRBJ1-3	-	TRBV10-2	TGCGCCAGCAGTGAGAGCCAGGGGGTGGGAAACACCATATATTTT	CASSESQGVGNTIYF
TRBD2	TRBJ2-1	-	TRBV6-1	TGTGCCAGCAGGGCCGATAGCGGGGCTTACAATGAGCAGTTCTTC	CASRADSGAYNEQFF
TRBD1	TRBJ2-1	-	TRBV19	TGTGCCAGTGAAGGAGGGACAGGGACCTACAATGAGCAGTTCTTC	CASEGGTGTYNEQFF
TRBD2	TRBJ2-2	-	TRBV18	TGTGCCAGCTCACCCAGGCTAGCGGGAGGAACAGGCGGGGAGCTGTTTTTT	CASSPRLAGGTGGELFF
TRBD1	TRBJ1-4	few	TRBV2	TGTGCCAGCTCGCCTCTCAGGACAGGGGGAGAAAAACTGTTTTTT	CASSPLRTGGEKLFF
TRBD2	TRBJ2-7	-	TRBV30	TGTGCCTGGAGTCCCCGACTAGCGGGGGGCTACGAGCAGTACTTC	CAWSPRLAGGYEQYF
TRBD1	TRBJ1-2	-	TRBV19	TGTGCCAGTAGTCCCCTTGGGACAGGCTATGGCTACACCTTC	CASSPLGTGYGYTF
-	TRBJ1-1	-	TRBV6-5	TGTGCCAGCAGAGACACAGGACCCACTGAAGCTTTCTTT	CASRDTGPTEAFF
-	TRBJ1-5	-	TRBV5-8	TGTGCCAGCAGCTTGGGAACAGACCGCGAGCCCCAGCATTTT	CASSLGTDREPQHF
-	TRBJ2-3	once	TRBV19	TGTGCCAGTAGTTCAGGGTCGGCTGCCGCAGATACGCAGTATTTT	CASSSGSAAADTQYF
-	TRBJ1-5	-	TRBV11-2	TGTGCCAGCAGCTCCCTCGTCCGTGGAGATCAGCCCCAGCATTTT	CASSSLVRGDQPQHF
TRBD2	TRBJ2-2	-	TRBV9	TGTGCCAGCAGCGTAGCTAGCGGGGGTTACACCGGGGAGCTGTTTTTT	CASSVASGGYTGELFF
-	TRBJ1-1	few	TRBV5-1	TGCGCCAGCAGCTTGGACAGCTGGAACACTGAAGCTTTCTTT	CASSLDSWNTEAFF
TRBD1	TRBJ1-1	few	TRBV2	TGTGCCACCCAGGGGGACACTGAAGCTTTCTTT	CATQGDTEAFF
-	TRBJ1-1	-	TRBV29-1	TGCAGCGTTGAAAGGGGCGCAGGCACTGAAGCTTTCTTT	CSVERGAGTEAFF
-	TRBJ2-1	few	TRBV28	TGTGCCAGCCAGGGTCGTCGCGCCAATGAGCAGTTCTTC	CASQGRRANEQFF
-	TRBJ2-1	once	TRBV18	TGTGCCAGCTCACCATCCCTTAGCGGCAGCTCCTACAATGAGCAGTTCTTC	CASSPSLSGSSYNEQFF
-	TRBJ1-5	-	TRBV13	TGTGCCAGCAGCTTAGTTGGCGGAGGGCCCCAGCATTTT	CASSLVGGGPQHF
TRBD2	TRBJ2-1	-	TRBV6-1	TGTGCCAGCGCCGTGACTAGCGGGGGACAGGGTGAGCAGTTCTTC	CASAVTSGGQGEQFF
TRBD2	TRBJ2-1	-	TRBV4-2	TGTGCCAGCAGCCAAGGCGGCGGGAGTGCTTACGATGAGCAGTTCTTC	CASSQGGGSAYDEQFF